This T cell receptor beta chain was recorded in a study of blood T cell repertoires in COVID-19. Study-wide background: Sites across the United States, Italy and Spain contributed samples from acute and convalescent COVID-19.

In the original processing: Researchers report that nucleated cell counts were estimated from reference gene primer amplification. Some clones are missing from TCRdb's copy, which holds only in-frame ones; the method was immunoSEQ multiplex PCR. The V and J calls and the clone size are those of that table, but D and trimming were determined from the DNA. This table has hundreds of thousands of clones, about four fifths appearing once. The length of the CDR3 is 13 residues. V was clipped by 7 bases and J by 9 bases; unmatched bases: 7. The TCR comes from a woman in her forties with active or convalescent COVID-19. This sequence joins TRBV12-3 or TRBV12-4 and TRBJ2-2, with 8 positions matching TRBD1. The sample comprised peripheral blood. The CDR3 here is CASTETGARELFF. CDR3 coding DNA: TGTGCCAGCACCGAGACAGGGGCCAGGGAGCTGTTTTTT.